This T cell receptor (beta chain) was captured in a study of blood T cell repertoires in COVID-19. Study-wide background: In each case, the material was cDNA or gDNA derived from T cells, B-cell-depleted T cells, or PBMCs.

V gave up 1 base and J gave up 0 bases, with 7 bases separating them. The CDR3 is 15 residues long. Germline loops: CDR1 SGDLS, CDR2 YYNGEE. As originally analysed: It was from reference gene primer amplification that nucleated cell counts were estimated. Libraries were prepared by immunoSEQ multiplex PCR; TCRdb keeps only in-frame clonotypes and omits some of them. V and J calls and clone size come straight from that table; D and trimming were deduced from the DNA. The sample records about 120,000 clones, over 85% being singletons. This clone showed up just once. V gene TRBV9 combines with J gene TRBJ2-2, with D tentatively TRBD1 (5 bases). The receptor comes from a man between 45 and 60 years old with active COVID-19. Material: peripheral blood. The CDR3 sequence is CASSVSGSNTGELFF. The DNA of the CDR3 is TGTGCCAGCAGCGTATCAGGGTCGAACACCGGGGAGCTGTTTTTT.